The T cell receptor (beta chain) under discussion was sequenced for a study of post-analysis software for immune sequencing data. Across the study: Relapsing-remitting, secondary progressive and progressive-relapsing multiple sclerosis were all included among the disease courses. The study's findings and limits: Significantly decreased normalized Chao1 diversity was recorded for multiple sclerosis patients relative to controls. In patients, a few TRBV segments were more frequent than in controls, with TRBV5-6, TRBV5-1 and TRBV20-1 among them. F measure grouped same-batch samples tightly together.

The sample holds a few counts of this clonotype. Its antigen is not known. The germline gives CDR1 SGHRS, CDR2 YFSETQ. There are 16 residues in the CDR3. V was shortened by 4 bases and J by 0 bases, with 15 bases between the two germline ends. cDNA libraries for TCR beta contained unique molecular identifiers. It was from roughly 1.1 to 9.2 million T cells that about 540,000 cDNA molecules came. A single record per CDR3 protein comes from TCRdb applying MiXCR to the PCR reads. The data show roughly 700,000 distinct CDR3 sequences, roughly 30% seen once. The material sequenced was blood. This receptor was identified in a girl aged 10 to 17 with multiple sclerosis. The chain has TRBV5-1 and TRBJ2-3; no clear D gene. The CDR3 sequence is CASSPRAAPSTDTQYF. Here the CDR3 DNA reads TGCGCCAGCAGCCCCCGGGCAGCACCTAGCACAGATACGCAGTATTTT.